This TCR beta chain was documented in a study of cytomegalovirus exposure and HLA in healthy donors. Background on the study: Roughly 80 million unique TCRs from HLA-typed donors were held in an early data release.

The CDR3 covers 15 residues. The V gene lost 2 bases and the J gene lost 6 bases, with 18 bases spanning the gap. Per germline, CDR1 SGHKS and CDR2 YYEKEE (reference sequence). Researchers ran the PCR with 60 Vbeta and 13 Jbeta primers. Measured with immunoSEQ multiplex PCR; TCRdb has only the in-frame clones, and not every one. The table lists under 90,000 clones, about 79% of them singletons. The donors gave bone marrow, and they were healthy. Material for sequencing was PBMCs. The chain has TRBV5-5 and TRBJ2-7; D possibly corresponds to TRBD1 (6 bases). The TCR sequence derives from a woman between 40 and 55 years old in good health and CMV-seronegative. The CDR3 nucleotides are TGTGCCAGCAGCTTTAAGTCAGGGGAACCTCCCGAGCAGTACTTC. Translated: CASSFKSGEPPEQYF. Together with reference TRBV5-5 and TRBJ2-7, the CDR3 gives the full variable domain: DAGVTQSPTHLIKTRGQQVTLRCSPISGHKSVSWYQQVLGQGPQFIFQYYEKEERGRGNFPDRFSARQFPNYSSELNVNALLLGDSALYLCASSFKSGEPPEQYFGPGTRLTVT.